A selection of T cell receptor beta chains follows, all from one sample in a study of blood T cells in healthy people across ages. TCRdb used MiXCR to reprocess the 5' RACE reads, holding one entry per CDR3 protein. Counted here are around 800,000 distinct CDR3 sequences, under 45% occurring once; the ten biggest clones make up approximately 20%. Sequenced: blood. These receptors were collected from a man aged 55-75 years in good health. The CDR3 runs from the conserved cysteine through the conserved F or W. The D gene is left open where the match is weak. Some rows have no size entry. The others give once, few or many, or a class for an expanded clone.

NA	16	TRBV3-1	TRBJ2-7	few	CASSQDGTPKAYEQYF	TGTGCCAGCAGCCAAGATGGGACCCCTAAGGCCTACGAGCAGTACTTC
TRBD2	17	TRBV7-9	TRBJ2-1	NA	CASSLASGVGSYNEQFF	TGTGCCAGCAGCTTAGCAAGCGGGGTCGGATCCTACAATGAGCAGTTCTTC
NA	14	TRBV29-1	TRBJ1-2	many	CSVDTGMRSYGYTF	TGCAGCGTGGATACAGGGATGAGAAGCTATGGCTACACCTTC
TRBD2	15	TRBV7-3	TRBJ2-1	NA	CASSNRLAGYNEQFF	TGTGCCAGCAGCAACCGACTAGCGGGGTATAATGAGCAGTTCTTC
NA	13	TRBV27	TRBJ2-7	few	CASSLSRGYEQYF	TGTGCCAGCAGTTTATCACGGGGGTACGAGCAGTACTTC
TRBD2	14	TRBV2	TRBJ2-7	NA	CASSVGRGDYEQYF	TGTGCCAGCAGTGTAGGGCGGGGGGACTACGAGCAGTACTTC
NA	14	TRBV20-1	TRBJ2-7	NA	CSARDGSHSYEQYF	TGCAGTGCTAGAGATGGCAGCCACTCCTACGAGCAGTACTTC
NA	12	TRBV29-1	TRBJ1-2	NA	CSVALGGYGYTF	TGCAGCGTCGCTTTGGGGGGCTATGGCTACACCTTC
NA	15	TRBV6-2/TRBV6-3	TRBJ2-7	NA	CASSVRGRLTYEQYF	TGTGCCAGCAGTGTCCGGGGACGCCTGACCTACGAGCAGTACTTC
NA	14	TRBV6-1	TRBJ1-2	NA	CASSEGGFGYGYTF	TGTGCCAGCAGTGAAGGAGGGTTCGGCTATGGCTACACCTTC
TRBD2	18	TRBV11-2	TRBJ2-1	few	CASSLEVVEGLAYNEQFF	TGTGCCAGCAGCTTAGAAGTGGTTGAGGGACTAGCCTACAATGAGCAGTTCTTC
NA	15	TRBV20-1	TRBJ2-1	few	CSAKNRVFGSMEQFF	TGCAGTGCTAAAAACAGGGTTTTCGGTTCAATGGAGCAGTTCTTC
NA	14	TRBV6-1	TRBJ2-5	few	CASSERGSGETQYF	TGTGCCAGCAGTGAAAGAGGGTCCGGAGAGACCCAGTACTTC
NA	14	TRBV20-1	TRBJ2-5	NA	CSASFRGGQETQYF	TGCAGTGCTAGTTTTCGGGGAGGCCAAGAGACCCAGTACTTC
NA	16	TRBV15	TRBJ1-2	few	CATSRDRLGAAYGYTF	TGTGCCACCAGCAGAGATAGATTGGGGGCCGCCTATGGCTACACCTTC
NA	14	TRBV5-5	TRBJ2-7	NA	CASSLGGNPYEQYF	TGTGCCAGCAGCTTGGGGGGGAACCCTTACGAGCAGTACTTC
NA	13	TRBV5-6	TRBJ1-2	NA	CASSQKTGDGYTF	TGTGCCAGCAGCCAAAAGACAGGCGATGGCTACACCTTC
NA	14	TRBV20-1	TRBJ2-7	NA	CSATKQGKPYEQYF	TGCAGTGCTACGAAGCAGGGTAAACCTTACGAGCAGTACTTC
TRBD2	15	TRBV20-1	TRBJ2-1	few	CSARIPSRGAYEQFF	TGCAGTGCTAGGATCCCCTCGCGGGGGGCGTATGAGCAGTTCTTC
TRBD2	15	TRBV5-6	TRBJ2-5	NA	CASSLVSGGAETQYF	TGTGCCAGCAGCTTGGTGAGCGGGGGGGCCGAGACCCAGTACTTC
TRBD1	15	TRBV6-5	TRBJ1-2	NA	CASSYSNRGYDGYTF	TGTGCCAGCAGTTACTCGAACAGGGGGTACGATGGCTACACCTTC
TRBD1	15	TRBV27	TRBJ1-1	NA	CASMGQGAWDTEAFF	TGTGCCAGCATGGGGCAGGGGGCGTGGGACACTGAAGCTTTCTTT
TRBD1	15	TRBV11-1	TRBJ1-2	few	CASNPGQGVGYGYTF	TGTGCCAGCAACCCGGGACAGGGTGTGGGGTATGGCTACACCTTC
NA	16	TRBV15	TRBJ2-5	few	CATSREFGGLQETQYF	TGTGCCACCAGCAGAGAATTCGGGGGGCTTCAAGAGACCCAGTACTTC
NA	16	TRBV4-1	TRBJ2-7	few	CASSLRVGVTFYEQYF	TGCGCCAGCAGCCTCCGGGTCGGGGTTACATTCTACGAGCAGTACTTC
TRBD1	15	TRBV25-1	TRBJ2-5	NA	CATQGATRGEETQYF	TGTGCCACCCAGGGGGCAACCAGGGGCGAAGAGACCCAGTACTTC
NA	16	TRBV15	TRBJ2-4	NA	CATGQFYGDDKNIQYF	TGTGCCACGGGCCAATTTTATGGGGACGACAAAAACATTCAGTACTTC
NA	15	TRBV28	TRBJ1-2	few	CASSPGDRPDYGYTF	TGTGCCAGCAGTCCTGGAGACAGACCCGACTATGGCTACACCTTC
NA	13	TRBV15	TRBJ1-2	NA	CATSRALSGGYTF	TGTGCCACCAGCAGAGCCTTATCGGGGGGCTACACCTTC
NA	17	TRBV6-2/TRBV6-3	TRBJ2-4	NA	CASTNPSRGPSKNIQYF	TGTGCCAGCACCAACCCCTCACGGGGGCCATCCAAAAACATTCAGTACTTC
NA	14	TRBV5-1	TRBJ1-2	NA	CASSLAVTNYGYTF	TGCGCCAGCAGCTTGGCCGTCACCAACTATGGCTACACCTTC
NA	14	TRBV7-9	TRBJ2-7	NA	CASSFGGPYNEQYF	TGTGCCAGCAGCTTTGGGGGCCCCTACAATGAGCAGTACTTC
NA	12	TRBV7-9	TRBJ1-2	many	CASSLDVYGYTF	TGTGCCAGCAGCTTAGACGTCTATGGCTACACCTTC
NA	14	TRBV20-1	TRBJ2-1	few	CSARTGGPYNEQFF	TGCAGTGCTAGGACCGGGGGCCCTTACAATGAGCAGTTCTTC
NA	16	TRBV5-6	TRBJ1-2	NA	CASSRGPALPNYGYTF	TGTGCCAGCAGTCGGGGCCCGGCGCTGCCTAACTATGGCTACACCTTC
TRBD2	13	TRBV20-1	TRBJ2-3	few	CSASAGEADTQYF	TGCAGTGCTAGCGCGGGGGAAGCAGATACGCAGTATTTT
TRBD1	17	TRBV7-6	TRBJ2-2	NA	CASSLEVTGANTGELFF	TGTGCCAGCAGCTTAGAGGTGACAGGGGCTAACACCGGGGAGCTGTTTTTT
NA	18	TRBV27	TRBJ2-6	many	CASSFLSRARSGANVLTF	TGTGCCAGCAGTTTCCTATCAAGGGCCCGCTCTGGGGCCAACGTCCTGACTTTC
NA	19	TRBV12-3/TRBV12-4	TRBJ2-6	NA	CASSQIPPALSSGANVLTF	TGTGCCAGCAGTCAGATACCACCGGCCCTCTCCTCTGGGGCCAACGTCCTGACTTTC
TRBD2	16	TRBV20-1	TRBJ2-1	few	CRPSGLAGGSYNEQFF	TGCAGACCCTCGGGACTAGCGGGGGGCTCCTACAATGAGCAGTTCTTC
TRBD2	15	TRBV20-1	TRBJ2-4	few	CSARTSGVAKNIQYF	TGCAGTGCTAGAACTAGCGGGGTCGCCAAAAACATTCAGTACTTC
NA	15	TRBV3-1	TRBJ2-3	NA	CASSQTTPRRDTQYF	TGTGCCAGCAGCCAGACTACACCTCGTCGAGATACGCAGTATTTT
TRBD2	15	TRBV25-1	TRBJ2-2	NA	CATARRRGGTGELFF	TGTGCCACCGCTAGACGGAGGGGAGGGACCGGGGAGCTGTTTTTT
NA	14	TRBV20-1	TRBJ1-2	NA	CSARAGGISYGYTF	TGCAGTGCTAGGGCAGGAGGTATTAGCTATGGCTACACCTTC
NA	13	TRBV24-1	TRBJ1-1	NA	CATSDFGGPEAFF	TGTGCCACCAGTGATTTCGGGGGTCCTGAAGCTTTCTTT
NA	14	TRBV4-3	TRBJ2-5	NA	CASSQALAQETQYF	TGCGCCAGCAGCCAAGCCCTAGCCCAAGAGACCCAGTACTTC
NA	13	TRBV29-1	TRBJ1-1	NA	CSVDTGLNTEAFF	TGCAGCGTTGATACGGGCCTGAACACTGAAGCTTTCTTT
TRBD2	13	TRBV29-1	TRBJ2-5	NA	CSVGLAGSPTQYF	TGCAGCGTTGGACTAGCGGGGTCCCCTACCCAGTACTTC
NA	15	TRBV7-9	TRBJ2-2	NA	CASSKGGGNTGELFF	TGTGCCAGCAGTAAAGGAGGGGGGAACACCGGGGAGCTGTTTTTT
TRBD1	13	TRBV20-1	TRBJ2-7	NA	CSAGAGGPYEQYF	TGCAGTGCCGGGGCAGGGGGTCCCTACGAGCAGTACTTC
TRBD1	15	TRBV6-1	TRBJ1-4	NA	CASSEGRDRVEKLFF	TGTGCCAGCAGTGAAGGAAGGGACAGGGTGGAAAAACTGTTTTTT
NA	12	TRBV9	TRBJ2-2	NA	CASSDIEGELFF	TGTGCCAGCAGCGATATTGAAGGGGAGCTGTTTTTT
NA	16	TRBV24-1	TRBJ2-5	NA	CATSDGGVWAQETQYF	TGTGCCACCAGTGATGGGGGAGTCTGGGCGCAAGAGACCCAGTACTTC
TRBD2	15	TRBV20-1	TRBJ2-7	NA	CSASSSGGLTYEQYF	TGCAGTGCTAGCAGTAGCGGGGGGCTCACCTACGAGCAGTACTTC
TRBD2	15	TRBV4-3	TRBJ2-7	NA	CASSLTRAGAYEQYF	TGCGCCAGCAGCCTTACGAGGGCGGGGGCCTACGAGCAGTACTTC
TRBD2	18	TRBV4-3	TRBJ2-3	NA	CASSQDSFGLENTDTQYF	TGCGCCAGCAGCCAAGATTCGTTCGGACTAGAAAACACAGATACGCAGTATTTT
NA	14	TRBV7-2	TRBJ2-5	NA	CASSLVAVQETQYF	TGTGCCAGCAGCTTGGTAGCGGTACAAGAGACCCAGTACTTC